This TCR beta chain was obtained from a study of T cell clonality in common variable immunodeficiency. Overall study findings and caveats: CVID subjects had higher TCRbeta clonality than healthy controls, most marked in about a third. Authors noted CVID clonality's cause needs subpopulation repertoire sequencing. Reportedly, TCR beta sequences from common variable immunodeficiency showed fewer deletions and N-nucleotide insertions.

Equal genomic DNA amounts from CVID and control samples were sequenced. Sequencing was performed with immunoSEQ multiplex PCR; in TCRdb, only in-frame clones are kept and a portion is missing. The profile covers about 52,000 clones, none occurring a single time. This clone was recorded at least ten times. Its antigen is currently unknown. The read terminates 3 residues ahead of where the CDR3 ends, so the germline J gene completes it. The CDR3 loop spans 15 amino acids. V was clipped by 0 bases and J by 4 bases, with 12 bases between them. Germline loops: CDR1 DFQATT, CDR2 SNEGSKA (reference sequence).

This sequence joins TRBV20-1 and TRBJ1-4; D uncertain. Material for sequencing was peripheral blood mononuclear cells. This TCR was sampled from a person aged 18-69 years in good health. CDR3 bases read: TGCAGTGCTAGAGATCTGCAACTTAGTAATGAAAAA. Translated: CSARDLQLSNEK. The CDR3 in full is CSARDLQLSNEKLFF.